This T cell receptor (beta chain) was observed in a study of blood T cell repertoires in COVID-19. Background on the study: Samples of COVID-19 (acute and convalescent) were obtained from the United States, Italy and Spain. Sample material is recorded as cDNA or gDNA derived from T cells, B-cell-depleted T cells, or PBMCs.

In the original workflow: It was from reference gene primer amplification that nucleated cell counts were estimated. The data were produced by immunoSEQ multiplex PCR, yet TCRdb's version contains in-frame clones alone and is incomplete. V and J calls and clone size follow that table, whereas D and trimming were derived from the DNA. The sample shows 110,000 or so clones, 75% to 90% of them seen only once. The trim removed 4 bases at V and 0 bases at J, leaving 9 bases unmatched. CDR3 length equals 18 residues. CDR1 is LGHDT, CDR2 YNNKEL, per germline (reference sequence). The TCR sequence derives from a woman aged 35 to 49 with acute or convalescent COVID-19. Sequenced sample: peripheral blood. The chain couples TRBV3-1 (or the pseudogene TRBV3-2) to TRBJ1-6; 7 positions agree with TRBD1. CDR3 region: CASSRRQGPSSYNSPLHF. The CDR3 region has the DNA TGTGCCAGCAGCCGCCGACAGGGACCAAGCTCCTATAATTCACCCCTCCACTTT.